This TCR beta chain was documented in a study of T cell clonality in common variable immunodeficiency. Overall study findings and caveats: In common variable immunodeficiency, TCR beta chains reportedly carried fewer deletions and N-nucleotide insertions.

The data were produced by immunoSEQ multiplex PCR, yet TCRdb's version contains in-frame clones alone and is incomplete. The repertoire consists of about 26,000 clones, none detected only once. This clone was counted many times. No antigen is known for it. The observed sequence ends 3 residues before the CDR3 terminus, with the missing tail filled in from the germline J gene. Both groups were predominantly of Caucasian heritage. The CDR3 has 16 residues. V lost 5 bases to trimming and J lost 1 base; unmatched junction nucleotides: 5. In germline, CDR1 is PRHDT, CDR2 FYEKMQ (reference sequence). Sample: peripheral blood mononuclear cells. The receptor was isolated from a human donor with common variable immunodeficiency. The V gene is TRBV13, the J gene TRBJ2-5; 12 bases are a match to TRBD2. CDR3 region: CASSLRTSGIQETQYF. The CDR3 bases that were read are TGTGCCAGCAGCCTCCGGACTAGCGGGATCCAAGAGACC.